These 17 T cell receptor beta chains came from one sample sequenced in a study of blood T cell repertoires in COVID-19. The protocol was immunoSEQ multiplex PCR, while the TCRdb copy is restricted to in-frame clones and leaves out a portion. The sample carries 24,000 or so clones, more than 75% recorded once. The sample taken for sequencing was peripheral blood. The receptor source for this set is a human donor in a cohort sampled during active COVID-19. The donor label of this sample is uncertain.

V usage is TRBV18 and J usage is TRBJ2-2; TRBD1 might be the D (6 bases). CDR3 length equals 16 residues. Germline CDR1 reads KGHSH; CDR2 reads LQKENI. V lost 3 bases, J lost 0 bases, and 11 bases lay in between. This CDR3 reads CASSPVGGSNTGELFF. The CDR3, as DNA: TGTGCCAGCTCACCCGTTGGGGGCTCGAACACCGGGGAGCTGTTTTTT.

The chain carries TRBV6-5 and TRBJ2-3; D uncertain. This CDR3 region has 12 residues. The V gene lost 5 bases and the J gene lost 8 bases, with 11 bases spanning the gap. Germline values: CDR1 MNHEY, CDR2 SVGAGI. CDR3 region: CASSTVVGTQYF. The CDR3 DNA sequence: TGTGCCAGCAGTACAGTCGTTGGTACGCAGTATTTT.

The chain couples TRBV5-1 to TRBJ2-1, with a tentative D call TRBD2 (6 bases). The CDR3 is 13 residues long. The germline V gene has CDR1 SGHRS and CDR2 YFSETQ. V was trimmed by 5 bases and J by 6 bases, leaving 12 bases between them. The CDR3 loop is CASRNGTVNEQFF. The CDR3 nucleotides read TGCGCCAGCAGGAACGGGACTGTCAATGAGCAGTTCTTC.

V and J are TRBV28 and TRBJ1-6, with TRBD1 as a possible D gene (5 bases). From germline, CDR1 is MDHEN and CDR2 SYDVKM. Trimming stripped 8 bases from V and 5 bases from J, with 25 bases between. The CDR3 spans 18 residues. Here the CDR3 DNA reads TGTGCCAGCTTCCTTACCTCAGGGAGGGGACGAGATAATTCACCCCTCCACTTT. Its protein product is CASFLTSGRGRDNSPLHF.

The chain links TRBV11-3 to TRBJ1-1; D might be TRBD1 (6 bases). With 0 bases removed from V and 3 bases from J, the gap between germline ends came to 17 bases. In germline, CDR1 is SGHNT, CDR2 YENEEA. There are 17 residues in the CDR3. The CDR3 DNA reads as TGTGCCAGCAGCTTAGAGAGGGGTGGGGGCGCTTACACTGAAGCTTTCTTT. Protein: CASSLERGGGAYTEAFF. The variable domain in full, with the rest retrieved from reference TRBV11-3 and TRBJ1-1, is EAGVVQSPRYKIIEKKQPVAFWCNPISGHNTLYWYLQNLGQGPELLIRYENEEAVDDSQLPKDRFSAERLKGVDSTLKIQPAELGDSAVYLCASSLERGGGAYTEAFFGQGTRLTVV.

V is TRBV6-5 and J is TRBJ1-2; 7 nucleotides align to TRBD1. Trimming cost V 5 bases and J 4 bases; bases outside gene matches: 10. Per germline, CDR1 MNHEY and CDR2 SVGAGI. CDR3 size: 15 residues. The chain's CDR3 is CASSRNPGQFYGYTF. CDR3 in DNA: TGTGCCAGCAGTCGCAACCCGGGACAGTTCTATGGCTACACCTTC.

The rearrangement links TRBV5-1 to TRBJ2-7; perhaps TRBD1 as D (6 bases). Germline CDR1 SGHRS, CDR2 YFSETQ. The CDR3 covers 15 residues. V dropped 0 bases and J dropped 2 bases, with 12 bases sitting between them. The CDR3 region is CASSLEVTGPYEQYF. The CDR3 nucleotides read TGCGCCAGCAGCTTGGAAGTGACAGGCCCCTACGAGCAGTACTTC.

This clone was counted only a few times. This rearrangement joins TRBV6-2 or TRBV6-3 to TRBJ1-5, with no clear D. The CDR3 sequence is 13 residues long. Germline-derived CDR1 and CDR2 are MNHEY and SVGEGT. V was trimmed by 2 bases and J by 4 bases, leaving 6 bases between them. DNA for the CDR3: TGTGCCAGCAGTTACAACACGAATCAGCCCCAGCATTTT. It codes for CASSYNTNQPQHF.

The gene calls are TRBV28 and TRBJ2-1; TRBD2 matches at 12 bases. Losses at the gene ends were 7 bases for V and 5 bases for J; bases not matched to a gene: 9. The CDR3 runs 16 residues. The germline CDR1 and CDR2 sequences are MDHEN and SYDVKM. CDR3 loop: CASKASGGAFNNEQFF. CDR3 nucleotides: TGTGCCAGCAAGGCTAGCGGGGGGGCCTTCAACAATGAGCAGTTCTTC. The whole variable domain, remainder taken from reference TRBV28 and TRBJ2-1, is DVKVTQSSRYLVKRTGEKVFLECVQDMDHENMFWYRQDPGLGLRLIYFSYDVKMKEKGDIPEGYSVSREKKERFSLILESASTNQTSMYLCASKASGGAFNNEQFFGPGTRLTVL.

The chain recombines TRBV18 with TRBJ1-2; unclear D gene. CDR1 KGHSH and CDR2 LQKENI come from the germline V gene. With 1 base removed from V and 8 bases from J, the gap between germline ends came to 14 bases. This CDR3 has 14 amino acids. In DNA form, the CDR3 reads TGTGCCAGCTCACCACAAGATTCCGGGGTAGGCTACACCTTC. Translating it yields CASSPQDSGVGYTF. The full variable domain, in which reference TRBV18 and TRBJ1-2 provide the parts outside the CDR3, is NAGVMQNPRHLVRRRGQEARLRCSPMKGHSHVYWYRQLPEEGLKFMVYLQKENIIDESGMPKERFSAEFPKEGPSILRIQQVVRGDSAAYFCASSPQDSGVGYTFGSGTRLTVV.

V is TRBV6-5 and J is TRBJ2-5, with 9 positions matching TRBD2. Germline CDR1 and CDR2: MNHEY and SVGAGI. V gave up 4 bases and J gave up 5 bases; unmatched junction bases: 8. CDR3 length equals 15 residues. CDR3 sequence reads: CASSLRGGRGETQYF. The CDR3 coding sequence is TGTGCCAGCAGTTTGCGGGGGGGCCGTGGGGAGACCCAGTACTTC.

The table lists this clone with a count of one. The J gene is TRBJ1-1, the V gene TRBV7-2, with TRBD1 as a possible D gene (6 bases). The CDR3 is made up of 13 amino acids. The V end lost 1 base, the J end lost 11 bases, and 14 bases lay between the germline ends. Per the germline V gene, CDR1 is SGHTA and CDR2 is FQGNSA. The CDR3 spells CASSLGGGREAFF. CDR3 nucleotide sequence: TGTGCCAGCAGCTTAGGGGGGGGGCGCGAGGCTTTCTTT.

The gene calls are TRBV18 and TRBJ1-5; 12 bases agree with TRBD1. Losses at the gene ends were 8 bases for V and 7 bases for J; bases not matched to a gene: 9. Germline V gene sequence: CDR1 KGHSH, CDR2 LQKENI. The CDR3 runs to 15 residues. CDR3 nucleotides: TGTGCCAGCGCCGCGGGACAGGGGGCAAGACAGCCCCAGCATTTT. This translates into CASAAGQGARQPQHF.

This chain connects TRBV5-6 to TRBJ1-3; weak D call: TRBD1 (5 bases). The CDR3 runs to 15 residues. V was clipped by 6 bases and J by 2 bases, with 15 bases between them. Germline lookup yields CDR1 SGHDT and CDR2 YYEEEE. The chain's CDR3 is CASNKAGTAGNTIYF. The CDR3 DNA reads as TGTGCCAGCAATAAGGCGGGGACCGCTGGAAACACCATATATTTT.

CDR3: CASSLGVSVYTIYF. DNA for the CDR3: TGTGCCAGCAGCCTTGGAGTGTCGGTATACACCATATATTTT. This sequence joins TRBV6-6 and TRBJ1-3; D is unclear. Trimming cost V 6 bases and J 8 bases, with 17 bases left between them. Germline values: CDR1 MNHNY, CDR2 SVGAGI (reference sequence). The CDR3 extends over 14 amino acids.

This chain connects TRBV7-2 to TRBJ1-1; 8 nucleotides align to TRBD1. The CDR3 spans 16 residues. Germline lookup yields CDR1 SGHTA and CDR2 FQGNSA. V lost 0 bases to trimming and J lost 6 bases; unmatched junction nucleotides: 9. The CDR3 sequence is CASSLAATGGSAEAFF. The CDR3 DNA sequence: TGTGCCAGCAGCTTAGCGGCTACAGGGGGTTCGGCTGAAGCTTTCTTT. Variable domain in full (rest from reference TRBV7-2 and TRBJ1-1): GAGVSQSPSNKVTEKGKDVELRCDPISGHTALYWYRQSLGQGLEFLIYFQGNSAPDKSGLPSDRFSAERTGGSVSTLTIQRTQQEDSAVYLCASSLAATGGSAEAFFGQGTRLTVV.

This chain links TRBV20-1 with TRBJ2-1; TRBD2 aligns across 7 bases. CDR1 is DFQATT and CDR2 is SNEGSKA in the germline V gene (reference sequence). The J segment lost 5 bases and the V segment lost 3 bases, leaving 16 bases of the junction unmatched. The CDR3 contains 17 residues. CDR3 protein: CSASLQAGLIRNNEQFF. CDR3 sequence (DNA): TGCAGTGCTAGTCTCCAAGCGGGGCTAATTCGAAACAATGAGCAGTTCTTC.